These 9 T cell receptor beta chains were sequenced from one sample in a study of OX40 agonist ivuxolimab in advanced cancers. Receptors were amplified or captured by the immunoSEQ multiplex PCR assay. TCRdb provides this immuneACCESS table in a form limited to in-frame rearrangements. Some clones are lacking; in checked studies, under half of them reflect an unresolved V gene, and why the rest are absent is not known. The sample yields tens of thousands of clones; about 86% were counted once. The top ten clones comprise 1.5% to 2% of the sample. The specimen comprised CD4+ or CD8+ T cells sorted from blood, sampled in a trial of the OX40 agonist ivuxolimab. Receptor source: an adult with an advanced solid tumor such as melanoma, head and neck, liver or kidney cancer.

This clone was counted a single time. The V call is TRBV7-2, the J call TRBJ2-5, with 8 bases lining up with TRBD2. The CDR3 runs to 16 residues. The V gene's germline CDR1 is SGHTA and CDR2 FQGNSA. Trimming removed 2 bases from V and 1 base from J; junction bases left unmatched: 6. The CDR3 loop reads CASSLTGGAGQETQYF. The CDR3 bases are TGTGCCAGCAGCTTAACGGGAGGGGCGGGCCAAGAGACCCAGTACTTC. The full variable domain, rest sourced from reference TRBV7-2 and TRBJ2-5, is GAGVSQSPSNKVTEKGKDVELRCDPISGHTALYWYRQSLGQGLEFLIYFQGNSAPDKSGLPSDRFSAERTGGSVSTLTIQRTQQEDSAVYLCASSLTGGAGQETQYFGPGTRLLVL.

The gene calls are TRBV5-1 and TRBJ2-2; D remains unclear. Germline V gene lookup returns CDR1 SGHRS and CDR2 YFSETQ. V lost 5 bases and J 1 base, leaving 6 bases between the germline ends. The CDR3 is 13 residues long. In nucleotides, the CDR3 is TGCGCCAGCAGTTGGCAGAACACCGGGGAGCTGTTTTTT. Translation: CASSWQNTGELFF.

The gene calls are TRBV19 and TRBJ2-7, with D maybe TRBD1 (6 bases). V was pared by 1 base and J by 0 bases, with 7 bases between. In germline, CDR1 is LNHDA, CDR2 SQIVND (reference sequence). CDR3 size: 14 residues. CDR3 sequence: CASSIGTVSYEQYF. For the CDR3, the DNA is TGTGCCAGTAGTATAGGGACAGTCTCCTACGAGCAGTACTTC.

The V gene is TRBV9, the J gene TRBJ1-1; the D gene is possibly TRBD1 (5 bases). V was shortened by 4 bases and J by 1 base, with 20 bases between the two germline ends. This CDR3 region has 17 residues. CDR1 is SGDLS, CDR2 YYNGEE, per germline. This chain's CDR3 is CASSPQPVGATNTEAFF. The DNA of the CDR3 is TGTGCCAGCAGCCCCCAGCCAGTAGGGGCGACGAACACTGAAGCTTTCTTT.

The chain employs TRBV19 and TRBJ2-2, with D unclear. The germline CDR1 and CDR2 sequences are LNHDA and SQIVND (reference sequence). The CDR3 loop spans 15 amino acids. V was shortened by 1 base and J by 0 bases, with 6 bases between the two germline ends. The CDR3 sequence is CASSIGEANTGELFF. The CDR3 coding sequence is TGTGCCAGTAGTATAGGCGAAGCGAACACCGGGGAGCTGTTTTTT.

V is TRBV19 and J is TRBJ1-1; TRBD1 might be the D (6 bases). CDR3 length: 11 residues. V dropped 8 bases and J dropped 12 bases, with 16 bases sitting between them. In germline, CDR1 is LNHDA, CDR2 SQIVND (reference sequence). The CDR3 nucleotides are TGTGCCAGTCTCTGGCAGGGGATGACTTTCTTT. It is translated as CASLWQGMTFF.

The rearrangement links TRBV5-4 to TRBJ2-2; no firm D call. Germline V gene lookup returns CDR1 SGHNT and CDR2 YYREEE (reference sequence). This CDR3 comprises 13 residues. V was shortened by 0 bases and J by 6 bases, with 6 bases between the two germline ends. The CDR3 loop reads CASSLDGPGELFF. The CDR3 DNA is TGTGCCAGCAGCTTGGACGGGCCCGGGGAGCTGTTTTTT.

This clone was seen a handful of times. The chain has TRBV28 and TRBJ1-4; TRBD1 aligns across 10 bases. The V gene's germline CDR1 is MDHEN and CDR2 SYDVKM. CDR3 length: 15 amino acids. With V trimmed by 7 bases and J by 6 bases, 8 bases remained unmatched. The DNA for the CDR3 is TGTGCCAGCATGGGTTGGGGACAGGGGTATGAAAAACTGTTTTTT. Amino acid sequence: CASMGWGQGYEKLFF.

The chain recombines TRBV7-9 with TRBJ2-7; 12 positions match TRBD2. Germline V gene data show CDR1 as SEHNR and CDR2 as FQNEAQ (reference sequence). This CDR3 spans 16 amino acids. Germline trimming cut 3 bases from V and 1 base from J; bases unmatched to any gene: 4. In DNA, the CDR3 is TGTGCCAGCAGCTTGCGACTAGCGGGAGCGTCCTACGAGCAGTACTTC. This codes for CASSLRLAGASYEQYF.